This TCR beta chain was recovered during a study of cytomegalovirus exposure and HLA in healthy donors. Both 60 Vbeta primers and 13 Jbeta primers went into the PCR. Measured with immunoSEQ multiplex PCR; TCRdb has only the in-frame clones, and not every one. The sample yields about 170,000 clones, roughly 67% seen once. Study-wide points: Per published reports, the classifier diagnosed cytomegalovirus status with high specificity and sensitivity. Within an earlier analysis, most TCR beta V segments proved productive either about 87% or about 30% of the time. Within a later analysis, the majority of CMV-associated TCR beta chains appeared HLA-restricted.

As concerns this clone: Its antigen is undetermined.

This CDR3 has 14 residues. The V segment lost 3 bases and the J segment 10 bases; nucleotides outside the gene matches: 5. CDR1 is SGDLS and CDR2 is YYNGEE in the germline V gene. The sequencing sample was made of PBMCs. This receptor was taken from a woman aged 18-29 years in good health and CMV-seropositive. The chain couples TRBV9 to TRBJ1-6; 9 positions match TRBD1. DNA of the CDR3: TGTGCCAGCAGCGCTACAGGGGGCTTCTCACCCCTCCACTTT. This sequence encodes CASSATGGFSPLHF.